This TCR beta chain was retrieved from a study of blood T cell repertoires in COVID-19. The V gene's germline CDR1 is LGHDT and CDR2 YNNKEL (reference sequence). Trimming took 3 bases from V and 12 from J; bases not matched to a gene: 11. This CDR3 spans 14 amino acids. Measured with immunoSEQ multiplex PCR; TCRdb has only the in-frame clones, and not every one. Of more than 200,000 clones in the sample, around 88% were seen once. The gene calls are TRBV3-1 (or the pseudogene TRBV3-2) and TRBJ2-1, with 7 positions matching TRBD1. The source of this sequence is a woman aged 25 to 39 with COVID-19, enrolled during active disease. The material sequenced was peripheral blood. In DNA form, the CDR3 reads TGTGCCAGCAGCCAGGAGACAGGGCCCTTTACGCAGTTCTTC. As protein: CASSQETGPFTQFF.